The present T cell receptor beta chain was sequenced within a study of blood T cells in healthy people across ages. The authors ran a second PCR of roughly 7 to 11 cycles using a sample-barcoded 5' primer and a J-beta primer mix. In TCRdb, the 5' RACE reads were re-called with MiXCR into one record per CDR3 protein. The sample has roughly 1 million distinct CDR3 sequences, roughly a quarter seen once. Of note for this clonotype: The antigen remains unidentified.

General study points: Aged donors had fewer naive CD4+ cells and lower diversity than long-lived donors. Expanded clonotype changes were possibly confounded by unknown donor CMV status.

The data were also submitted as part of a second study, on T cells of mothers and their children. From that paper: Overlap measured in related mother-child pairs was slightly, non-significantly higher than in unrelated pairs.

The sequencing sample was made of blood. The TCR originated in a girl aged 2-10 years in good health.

CDR3 residues: CASSEPDRGQTQYF. CDR3 DNA sequence: TGTGCCAGCAGTGAACCAGACAGGGGACAGACCCAGTACTTC. The rearrangement joins TRBV6-1 to TRBJ2-5, with 8 bases matching TRBD1. V lost 2 bases and J lost 6; bases outside the gene matches: 5. The germline V gene encodes CDR1 MNHNS and CDR2 SASEGT. The CDR3 has 14 residues.